This T cell receptor beta chain was recovered during a study of T cells in Graves' hyperthyroidism and ophthalmopathy. Study information: The blood sample was taken at first diagnosis, before treatment began. Study-wide results and caveats: Most thyroid clonotypes with frequency above 0.001 were detected in blood. It was a median approximately 6.9 months before onset that the model predicted ophthalmopathy.

The CDR3 regions of TCR beta were amplified from RNA transcripts. HTBI primers were the set used in a first-round RT-PCR of the TCR CDR3. TCRdb re-derived calls from the multiplex PCR reads in MiXCR, one entry per CDR3 protein. The repertoire holds under 350,000 distinct CDR3 sequences, 10% to 15% seen once, with 7% to 8.5% in the top ten. The germline V gene has CDR1 MNHNS and CDR2 SASEGT. This CDR3 is 13 amino acids long. V was shortened by 6 bases and J by 5 bases, with 10 bases between the two germline ends. This clonotype showed up many times. Its antigen is as yet unknown. From 8.5 to 10 ml of fresh peripheral blood, PBMCs were isolated.

The TCR originated in a woman aged 25 to 39 with Graves' hyperthyroidism that later progressed to Graves' ophthalmopathy. The specimen was blood. The chain has TRBV6-1 and TRBJ2-2; weak D call: TRBD2 (6 bases). This CDR3 is CASRPRETGELFF. CDR3 bases: TGTGCCAGCAGACCGCGGGAAACCGGGGAGCTGTTTTTT.